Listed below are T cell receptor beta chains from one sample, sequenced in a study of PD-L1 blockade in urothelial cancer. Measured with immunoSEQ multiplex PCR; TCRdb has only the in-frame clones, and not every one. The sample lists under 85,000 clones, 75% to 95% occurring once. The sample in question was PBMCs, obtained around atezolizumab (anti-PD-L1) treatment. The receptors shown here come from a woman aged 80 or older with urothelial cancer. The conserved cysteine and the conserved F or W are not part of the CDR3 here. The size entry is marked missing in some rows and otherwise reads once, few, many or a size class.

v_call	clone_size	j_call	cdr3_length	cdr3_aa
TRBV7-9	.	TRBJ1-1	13	ASSPPTGVNTEAF
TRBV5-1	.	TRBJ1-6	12	ASSLWQINSPLH
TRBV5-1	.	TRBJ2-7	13	ASSWGRTVGDEQY
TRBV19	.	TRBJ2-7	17	ASSYLHLPGQGSHYEQY
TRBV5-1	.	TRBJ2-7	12	ASSGGQGSYEQY
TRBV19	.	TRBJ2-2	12	ASSRGRAPGELF
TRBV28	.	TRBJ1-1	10	ASSLGQGEAF
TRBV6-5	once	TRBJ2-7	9	ASGEGGEQY
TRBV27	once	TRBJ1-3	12	ASSFGGAGNTIY
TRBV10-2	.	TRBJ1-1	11	ASSESGLTEAF
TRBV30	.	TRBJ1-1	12	AWSTGPPGVEAF
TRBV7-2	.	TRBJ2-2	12	ASTGTIVSGELF
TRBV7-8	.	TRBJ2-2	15	ASSLGGLAGGTGELF
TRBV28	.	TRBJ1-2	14	ASSLRTGGIFVGYT
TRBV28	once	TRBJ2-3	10	ASKEGTDTQY
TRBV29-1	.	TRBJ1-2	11	SVERQGSDGYT
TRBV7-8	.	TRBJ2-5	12	ASGHGGVGETQY
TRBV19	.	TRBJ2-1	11	ASSIVPLTSLF
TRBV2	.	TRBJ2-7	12	AVSQGPPSYEQY
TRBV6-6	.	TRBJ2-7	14	ASSPLQGFSSYEQY
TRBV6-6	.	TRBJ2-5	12	ASSSRDYQETQY
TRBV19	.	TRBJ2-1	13	ASSMVGLDYNEQF
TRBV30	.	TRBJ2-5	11	AWSGGSQETQY
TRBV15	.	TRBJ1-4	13	ATSRRTGVNEKLF
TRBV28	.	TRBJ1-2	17	ASSPRVHPALQTNYGYT
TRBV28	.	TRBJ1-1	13	ASSLPGGANTEAF